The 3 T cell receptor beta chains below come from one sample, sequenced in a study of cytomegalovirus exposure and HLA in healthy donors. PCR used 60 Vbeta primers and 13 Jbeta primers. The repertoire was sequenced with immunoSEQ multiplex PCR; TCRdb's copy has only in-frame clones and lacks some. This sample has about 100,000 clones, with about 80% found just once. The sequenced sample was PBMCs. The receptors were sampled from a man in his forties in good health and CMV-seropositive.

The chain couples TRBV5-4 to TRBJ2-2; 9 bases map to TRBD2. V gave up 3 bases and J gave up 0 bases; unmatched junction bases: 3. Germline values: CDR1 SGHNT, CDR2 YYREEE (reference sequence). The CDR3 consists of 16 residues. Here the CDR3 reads CASSWGTSSNTGELFF. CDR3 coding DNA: TGTGCCAGCAGCTGGGGGACTAGCTCGAACACCGGGGAGCTGTTTTTT.

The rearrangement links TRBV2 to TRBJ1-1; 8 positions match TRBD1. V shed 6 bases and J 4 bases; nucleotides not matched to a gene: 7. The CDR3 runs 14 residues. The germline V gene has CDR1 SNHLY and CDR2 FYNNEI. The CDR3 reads CASSGDRRGTEAFF. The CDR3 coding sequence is TGTGCCAGCAGCGGGGACAGGAGAGGCACTGAAGCTTTCTTT.

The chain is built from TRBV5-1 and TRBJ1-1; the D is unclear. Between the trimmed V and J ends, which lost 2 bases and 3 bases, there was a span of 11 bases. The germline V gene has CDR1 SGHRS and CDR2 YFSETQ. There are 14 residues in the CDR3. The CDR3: CASSFGGGDTEAFF. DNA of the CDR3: TGCGCCAGCAGCTTTGGTGGAGGAGACACTGAAGCTTTCTTT.